The sequence of this T cell receptor beta chain was determined in a study of blood T cell repertoires in COVID-19. The overall study: The origin of the acute and convalescent COVID-19 samples was the United States, Italy and Spain. Nucleic acid was either cDNA or gDNA, and it came from T cells, B-cell-depleted T cells, or PBMCs.

Methods used by the authors: Amplification of reference gene primers was used by the study to estimate nucleated cell counts. Sequencing used immunoSEQ multiplex PCR; TCRdb keeps in-frame clones, though not all of them. That table gives V, J and clone size, and the DNA gave D and trimming. The data show 130,000 to 150,000 clones, about nine tenths seen once. Per germline, CDR1 SGHTA and CDR2 FQGTGA. The CDR3 covers 15 residues. V lost 4 bases, J lost 4 bases, and 3 bases stayed unmatched. The sample consisted of peripheral blood. The receptor comes from a man in his fifties or sixties who had recovered from COVID-19. The chain has TRBV7-3 and TRBJ2-3; 12 nucleotides align to TRBD1. The CDR3 nucleotides read TGTGCCAGCAGCTCCGGGACAGGGGGCGCAGATACGCAGTATTTT. Residues: CASSSGTGGADTQYF.